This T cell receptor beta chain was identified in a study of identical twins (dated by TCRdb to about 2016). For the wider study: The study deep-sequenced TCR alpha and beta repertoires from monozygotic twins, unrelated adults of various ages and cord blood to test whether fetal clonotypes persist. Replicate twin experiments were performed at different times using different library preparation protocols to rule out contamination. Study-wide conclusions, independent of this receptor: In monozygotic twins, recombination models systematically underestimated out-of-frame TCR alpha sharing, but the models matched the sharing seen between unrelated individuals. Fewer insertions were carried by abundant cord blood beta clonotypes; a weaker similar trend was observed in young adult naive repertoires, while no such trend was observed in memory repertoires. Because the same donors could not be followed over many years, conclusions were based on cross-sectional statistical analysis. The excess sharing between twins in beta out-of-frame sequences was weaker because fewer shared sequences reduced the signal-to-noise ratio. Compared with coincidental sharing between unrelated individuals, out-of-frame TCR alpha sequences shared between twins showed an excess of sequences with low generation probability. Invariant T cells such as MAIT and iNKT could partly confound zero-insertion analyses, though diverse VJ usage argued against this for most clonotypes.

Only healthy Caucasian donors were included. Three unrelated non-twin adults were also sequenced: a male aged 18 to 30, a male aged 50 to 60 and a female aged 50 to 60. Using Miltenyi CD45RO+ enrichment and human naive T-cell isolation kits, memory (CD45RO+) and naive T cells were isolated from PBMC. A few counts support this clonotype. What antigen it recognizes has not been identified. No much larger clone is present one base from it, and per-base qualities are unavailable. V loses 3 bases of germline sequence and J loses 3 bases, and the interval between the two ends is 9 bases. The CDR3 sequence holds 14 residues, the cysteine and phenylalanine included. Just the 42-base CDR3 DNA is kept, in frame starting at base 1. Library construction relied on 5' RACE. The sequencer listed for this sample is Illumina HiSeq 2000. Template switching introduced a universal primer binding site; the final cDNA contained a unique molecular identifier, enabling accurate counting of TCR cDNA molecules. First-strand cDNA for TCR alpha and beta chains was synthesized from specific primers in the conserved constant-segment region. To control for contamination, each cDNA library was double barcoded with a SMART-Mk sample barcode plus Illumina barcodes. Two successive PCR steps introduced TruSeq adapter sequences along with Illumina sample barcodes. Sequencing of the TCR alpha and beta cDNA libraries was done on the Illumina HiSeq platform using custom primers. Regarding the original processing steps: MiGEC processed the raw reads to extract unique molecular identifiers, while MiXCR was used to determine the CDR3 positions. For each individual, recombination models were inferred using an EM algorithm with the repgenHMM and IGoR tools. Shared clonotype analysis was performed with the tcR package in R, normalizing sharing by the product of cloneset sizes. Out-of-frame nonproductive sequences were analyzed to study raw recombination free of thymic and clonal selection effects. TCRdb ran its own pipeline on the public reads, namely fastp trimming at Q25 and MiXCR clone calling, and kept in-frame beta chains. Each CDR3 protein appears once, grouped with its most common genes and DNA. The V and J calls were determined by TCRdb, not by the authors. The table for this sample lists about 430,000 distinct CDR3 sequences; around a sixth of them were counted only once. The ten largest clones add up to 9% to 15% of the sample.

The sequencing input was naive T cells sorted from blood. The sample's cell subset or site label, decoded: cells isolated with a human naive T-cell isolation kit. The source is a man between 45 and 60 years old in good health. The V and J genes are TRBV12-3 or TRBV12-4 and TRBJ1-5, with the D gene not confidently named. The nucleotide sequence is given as TGTGCCAGCAGTTTCCAAAGGAACAATCAGCCCCAGCATTTT. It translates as CASSFQRNNQPQHF.